The clone carrying this TCR beta chain was seen at least ten times. V was shortened by 7 bases and J by 5 bases, with 17 bases between the two germline ends. CDR1 and CDR2 from the germline V gene are MDHEN and SYDVKM. This CDR3 comprises 14 residues. This sample was taken from a study of T cells in Graves' hyperthyroidism and ophthalmopathy. Amplified regions were TCR beta CDR3 sequences from RNA transcripts. Using the HTBI primer set, a first-round RT-PCR was run on the TCR CDR3. TCRdb analysed the multiplex PCR reads with MiXCR anew, one entry per CDR3 protein. Seen here are hundreds of thousands of distinct CDR3 sequences, roughly 22% observed once, and the top ten hold roughly 60%. It was uncontrolled infection, other autoimmune disease, pregnancy or lactation that excluded patients.

This chain connects TRBV28 to TRBJ2-5; tentative D call: TRBD1 (8 bases). The receptor's source is a man aged 25 to 45 with Graves' ophthalmopathy. The sample comprised blood. CDR3 residues: CASTPTGEGETQYF. DNA for the CDR3: TGTGCCAGCACCCCGACAGGGGAGGGCGAGACCCAGTACTTC.